The 10 T cell receptor beta chains presented below share a single source sample, sequenced in a study of T cell changes during pregnancy in multiple sclerosis. Assay: immunoSEQ multiplex PCR; the TCRdb copy retains only in-frame clones and omits some. The sample has 35,000 to 50,000 clones; 90% are singletons. Specimen: peripheral blood, collected in the second trimester of pregnancy. These receptors all stem from a female donor in good health, enrolled as a control in a pregnancy study.

The chain uses TRBV10-1 and TRBJ2-2, with 7 bases lining up with TRBD2. This CDR3 is 15 amino acids long. Trimming took 1 base from V and 6 from J; bases not matched to a gene: 5. Per germline, CDR1 WNHNN and CDR2 SYGVQD (reference sequence). CDR3 sequence: CASSELPGGPGELFF. The CDR3, as DNA: TGCGCCAGCAGTGAGTTACCGGGGGGTCCCGGGGAGCTGTTTTTT.

This chain connects TRBV6-4 to TRBJ1-2; the D gene is possibly TRBD1 (6 bases). The ends were cut back, 6 bases at V and 1 base at J, with 15 bases in the middle. Germline assignment: CDR1 MRHNA and CDR2 SNTAGT. The CDR3 covers 15 residues. CDR3 nucleotide sequence: TGTGCCAGCAGCCCCAGACAGGAAATTAACTATGGCTACACCTTC. It codes for CASSPRQEINYGYTF.

The chain uses TRBV4-1 and TRBJ2-5, with D unresolved. The ends were cut back, 1 base at V and 1 base at J, with 4 bases in the middle. CDR1 is MGHRA and CDR2 is YSYEKL in the germline V gene. This CDR3 has 13 residues. As DNA, the CDR3 is TGCGCCAGCAGCCAAGTTAGCCAAGAGACCCAGTACTTC. Translated, it gives CASSQVSQETQYF.

The sample holds one count of this clone. The chain uses TRBV18 and TRBJ2-5; D gene ambiguous. Deletions cut 0 bases from V and 4 bases from J, with 12 bases between. The CDR3 spans 15 residues. From germline, CDR1 is KGHSH and CDR2 LQKENI. The DNA for the CDR3 is TGTGCCAGCTCACCACCACCAAAGCCGGGAGAGACCCAGTACTTC. Translation gives CASSPPPKPGETQYF.

This CDR3 reads CASRAGPGVSNTEAFF. The CDR3 DNA sequence: TGCGCCAGCCGCGCTGGCCCGGGGGTGAGTAACACTGAAGCTTTCTTT. V is TRBV4-1 and J is TRBJ1-1; TRBD1 is a possible D gene (5 bases). This CDR3 comprises 16 residues. Trimming removed 8 bases from V and 2 bases from J, with 21 bases in between. Germline V gene lookup returns CDR1 MGHRA and CDR2 YSYEKL.

This chain uses TRBV7-9 with TRBJ2-2; D is perhaps TRBD2 (5 bases). Trimming shortened V by 5 bases and J by 4 bases, and 8 bases separated the two germline ends. CDR1 is SEHNR and CDR2 is FQNEAQ in the germline V gene (reference sequence). The CDR3 has 13 residues. This CDR3 is CASSLEGTGELFF. The CDR3 DNA reads as TGTGCCAGCAGCCTTGAGGGCACCGGGGAGCTGTTTTTT.

The V call is TRBV13, the J call TRBJ2-7; 14 nucleotides line up with TRBD2. The CDR3 sequence is 16 residues long. The V gene's germline CDR1 is PRHDT and CDR2 FYEKMQ (reference sequence). The ends lost 5 bases at V and 5 bases at J; junction bases unmatched: 8. The CDR3 DNA sequence: TGTGCCAGCAGCGCGGGACTAGCGGGAGTACGGAACGAGCAGTACTTC. As protein: CASSAGLAGVRNEQYF.

This rearrangement joins TRBV10-3 to TRBJ2-1; weak D call: TRBD1 (5 bases). Trimming stripped 3 bases from V and 5 bases from J, with 17 bases between. The CDR3 consists of 16 residues. The germline CDR1 and CDR2 sequences are ENHRY and SYGVKD. The CDR3 DNA is TGTGCCATCAGTGATCCTCACGAAAGGGGCAACAATGAGCAGTTCTTC. Translating it yields CAISDPHERGNNEQFF.

The J gene is TRBJ1-1, the V gene TRBV5-6, with 8 positions matching TRBD1. The CDR3 extends over 15 amino acids. Germline lookup yields CDR1 SGHDT and CDR2 YYEEEE. With 4 bases clipped from V and 4 bases from J, the junction kept 9 bases outside the gene matches. CDR3 loop: CASSAYRTGSTEAFF. The DNA of the CDR3 is TGTGCCAGCAGCGCATACCGGACAGGGAGCACTGAAGCTTTCTTT.

The J gene is TRBJ2-1, the V gene TRBV7-9, with D hard to call. V was clipped by 4 bases and J by 4 bases, with 8 bases between them. This CDR3 contains 13 residues. Germline CDR1 reads SEHNR; CDR2 reads FQNEAQ (reference sequence). The CDR3 spells CASSSSRYNEQFF. The CDR3 DNA follows: TGTGCCAGCAGCTCGTCCCGGTACAATGAGCAGTTCTTC.